This T cell receptor (beta chain) was identified during a study of technical replicates of blood from a few donors. Method: immunoSEQ multiplex PCR; TCRdb's copy keeps in-frame clones and lacks some. The repertoire holds fewer than 85,000 clones, 85% to 95% seen once, with around 4.6% in the top ten. Germline V gene sequence: CDR1 SGHTA, CDR2 FQGTGA. This CDR3 spans 13 amino acids. The V and J ends lost 0 bases and 4 bases respectively, with 4 bases between them. The sequenced sample was PBMCs. The chain employs TRBV7-3 and TRBJ1-5; D call uncertain. The sequence was obtained from a human donor in good health. Some clones in this sample may be carry-over from other donors' samples. This CDR3 is CASSLTSNQPQHF. CDR3 bases: TGTGCCAGCAGCTTAACGTCTAATCAGCCCCAGCATTTT.